The clone carrying this TCR beta chain is termed large. Its antigen is not identified. Each gene name is a mouse one. The read gets to within 1 residue of the CDR3 end, and the germline J gene fills in the rest. This sample stems from a study of tissue T cells after allogeneic stem cell transplantation. Findings of the study overall: In patients and mice, blood and spleen missed much of tissue repertoire.

V was clipped by 1 base and J by 7 bases, with 7 bases between them. Per the germline V gene, CDR1 is SGHSN and CDR2 is HYEKVE. The CDR3 has 11 amino acids. Time point noted: mouse harvest day 7 after allogeneic transplant. Tail vein injection delivered 10^7 T-cell-depleted bone marrow cells and 10^6 splenic CD5+ T cells. The data were produced by immunoSEQ multiplex PCR, yet TCRdb's version contains in-frame clones alone and is incomplete. The sample has about 8,200 clones; 40% to 60% are singletons. The chain carries TRBV12-1 and TRBJ2-7; D remains unclear. Source material: gut tissue. The clonotype comes from a female BALB/c mouse given C57BL/6 T cells with graft-versus-host disease after an allogeneic hematopoietic cell transplant. This CDR3 is CASSLQREQYF. CDR3 DNA (partial): TGTGCCAGCTCTCTACAGAGGGAACAGTAC.